These 27 T cell receptor beta chains were sequenced from one sample in a study of control samples from healthy donors and cancer patients. TCRdb's copy holds only in-frame clones and misses some; the assay was immunoSEQ multiplex PCR. There are about 80,000 clones in the sample; 80% to 90% occur only once, and 9.5% to 13% lies in the top ten. Sequencing input: PBMCs. The receptors were sampled from a man aged 55 to 70 with head and neck cancer.

The V gene is TRBV5-4, the J gene TRBJ2-7; D call uncertain. The V end was cut by 0 bases, the J end by 1 base, with 8 bases between. The CDR3 consists of 14 residues. The V gene's germline CDR1 is SGHNT and CDR2 YYREEE (reference sequence). Here the CDR3 reads CASSLVPTSYEQYF. CDR3 bases: TGTGCCAGCAGCTTGGTTCCAACATCCTACGAGCAGTACTTC.

This clone was seen once. This chain links TRBV9 with TRBJ1-2; D is possibly TRBD1 (6 bases). The CDR3 spans 16 residues. Between the trimmed V and J ends, which lost 1 base and 6 bases, there was a span of 19 bases. Germline V lookup: CDR1 SGDLS, CDR2 YYNGEE. CDR3 DNA sequence: TGTGCCAGCAGCGTATCCGGGGGGCGCCTTGCTCATGGCTACACCTTC. This translates into CASSVSGGRLAHGYTF.

This chain uses TRBV3-1 (or the pseudogene TRBV3-2) with TRBJ2-7; 14 bases are a match to TRBD2. This CDR3 region has 16 residues. The germline gives CDR1 LGHDT, CDR2 YNNKEL (reference sequence). Trimming at V came to 3 bases and at J to 4 bases, leaving 5 bases not matched to a gene. The CDR3 DNA reads TGTGCCAGCAGCCACATGGGGACTAGCGGGAGTTACGAGCAGTACTTC. As protein: CASSHMGTSGSYEQYF.

With respect to this clone: One junction end disagrees with the germline gene, perhaps due to a read error. The CDR3 coding sequence is TGTGCCAGCAGCCAACTGACCCCGGGGCAAGGGACCCAGTACTTC. It specifies CASSQLTPGQGTQYF. The chain has TRBV2 and TRBJ2-5, with D perhaps being TRBD1 or TRBD2 (5 bases each). In germline, CDR1 is SNHLY, CDR2 FYNNEI. CDR3 length: 15 residues. Filled out from reference TRBV2 and TRBJ2-5, the complete variable domain reads EPEVTQTPSHQVTQMGQEVILRCVPISNHLYFYWYRQILGQKVEFLVSFYNNEISEKSEIFDDQFSVERPDGSNFTLKIRSTKLEDSAMYFCASSQLTPGQGTQYFGPGTRLLVL.

The J gene is TRBJ2-7, the V gene TRBV5-1; a weak D match, TRBD1 (5 bases). The germline V gene encodes CDR1 SGHRS and CDR2 YFSETQ. V shed 4 bases and J shed 1 base, with 12 bases lying between them. The CDR3 spans 14 residues. As DNA, the CDR3 is TGCGCCAGCAGCGACAGATTATCTTCCTACGAGCAGTACTTC. Translated: CASSDRLSSYEQYF.

J is TRBJ2-3 and V is TRBV19, with 13 bases fitting TRBD2. Per germline, CDR1 LNHDA and CDR2 SQIVND (reference sequence). This CDR3 is 16 amino acids long. V trimming: 5 bases; J trimming: 6 bases; junction bases outside the gene matches: 8. The CDR3 DNA reads TGTGCCAGTAGTTGGACTAGCGGGGGCTATAAGGATACGCAGTATTTT. Amino acids: CASSWTSGGYKDTQYF.

The chain couples TRBV6-5 to TRBJ1-5, with 9 bases matching TRBD1. The V segment lost 6 bases and the J segment 4 bases; nucleotides outside the gene matches: 7. The V gene's germline CDR1 is MNHEY and CDR2 SVGAGI. CDR3 length: 15 residues. The CDR3 nucleotides are TGTGCCAGCAGATTTTACGGGACAGGGAATCAGCCCCAGCATTTT. Its protein product is CASRFYGTGNQPQHF.

The V gene is TRBV5-4, the J gene TRBJ1-4; perhaps TRBD1 as D (5 bases). The CDR3 has 14 amino acids. The V and J ends lost 2 bases and 6 bases respectively, with 11 bases between them. Germline V gene sequence: CDR1 SGHNT, CDR2 YYREEE (reference sequence). Here the CDR3 DNA reads TGTGCCAGCAGCTTAGGGGTACGGGATGAAAAACTGTTTTTT. It encodes CASSLGVRDEKLFF.

The chain links TRBV6-6 to TRBJ2-3; TRBD1 or TRBD2 may be the D gene (6 bases each). The V end was cut by 1 base, the J end by 5 bases, with 10 bases between. This CDR3 has 14 residues. Germline-derived CDR1 and CDR2 are MNHNY and SVGAGI (reference sequence). The CDR3 protein is CASSYYREVDTQYF. CDR3 bases: TGTGCCAGCAGTTACTACAGGGAGGTAGATACGCAGTATTTT.

The chain uses TRBV9 and TRBJ2-2, with D tentatively TRBD2 (6 bases). The V end lost 3 bases, the J end lost 6 bases, and 15 bases lay between the germline ends. Germline V gene lookup returns CDR1 SGDLS and CDR2 YYNGEE. There are 15 residues in the CDR3. CDR3 bases: TGTGCCAGCAGCGGTTCCATTGGAGGGCCCGGGGAGCTGTTTTTT. It is translated as CASSGSIGGPGELFF.

The chain has TRBV28 and TRBJ1-5; D is perhaps TRBD1 (5 bases). Germline V lookup: CDR1 MDHEN, CDR2 SYDVKM. Trimming took off 6 bases at V and 6 bases at J, with 15 bases between the two ends. CDR3 size: 14 residues. As DNA, the CDR3 is TGTGCCAGCAGCTTCTGGGGGGAGGGTCAGCCCCAGCATTTT. Protein product: CASSFWGEGQPQHF.

V usage is TRBV7-9 and J usage is TRBJ2-7; maybe TRBD2 (6 bases). The CDR3 is 17 amino acids. Trimming shortened V by 5 bases and J by 2 bases, and 22 bases separated the two germline ends. Germline V lookup: CDR1 SEHNR, CDR2 FQNEAQ (reference sequence). This CDR3 reads CASSRGGAAATTYEQYF. CDR3 nucleotides: TGTGCCAGCAGCCGGGGAGGAGCTGCGGCCACTACCTACGAGCAGTACTTC. Full variable domain (missing parts from reference TRBV7-9 and TRBJ2-7): DTGVSQNPRHKITKRGQNVTFRCDPISEHNRLYWYRQTLGQGPEFLTYFQNEAQLEKSRLLSDRFSAERPKGSFSTLEIQRTEQGDSAMYLCASSRGGAAATTYEQYFGPGTRLTVT.

This clone was seen a single time. CDR3 sequence reads: CASSEWGEQFF. The CDR3 nucleotides are TGTGCCAGCAGTGAGTGGGGAGAGCAGTTCTTC. The genes are TRBV6-1 and TRBJ2-1; D remains ambiguous. Germline V lookup: CDR1 MNHNS, CDR2 SASEGT. Trimming shortened V by 3 bases and J by 10 bases, and 7 bases separated the two germline ends. The CDR3 is 11 amino acids.

The V and J genes are TRBV11-2 and TRBJ2-7; 9 positions agree with TRBD1. Trimming removed 5 bases from V and 5 bases from J; junction bases left unmatched: 10. Germline loops: CDR1 SGHAT, CDR2 FQNNGV. CDR3 length equals 15 residues. The CDR3 loop reads CASSEGTGFNDEQYF. In DNA form, the CDR3 reads TGTGCCAGCAGCGAAGGGACAGGGTTCAATGACGAGCAGTACTTC.

This clone has just a few counts. The chain joins TRBV6-5 to TRBJ2-3, with 7 bases fitting TRBD1. This CDR3 is 14 amino acids long. V lost 7 bases and J lost 0; bases outside the gene matches: 4. Per germline, CDR1 MNHEY and CDR2 SVGAGI. Here the CDR3 reads CASKTGASTDTQYF. Here the CDR3 DNA reads TGTGCCAGCAAAACAGGGGCGAGCACAGATACGCAGTATTTT.

A word on this clone: The same CDR3 can be traced to other DNA sequences in this sample. The chain couples TRBV7-2 to TRBJ2-7, with TRBD1 as a possible D gene (6 bases). Germline lookup yields CDR1 SGHTA and CDR2 FQGNSA. V was cut by 5 bases and J by 4 bases, with 9 bases left in between. The CDR3 is 12 residues long. DNA of the CDR3: TGTGCCAGCAGCACACAGGGATACGAGCAGTACTTC. Protein: CASSTQGYEQYF.

This clone was picked up one time. This sample includes further DNA sequences coding for the same CDR3. The gene calls are TRBV7-2 and TRBJ1-2, with D unresolved. V lost 1 base to trimming and J lost 4 bases, with 10 bases between them. The CDR3 covers 14 residues. CDR1 is SGHTA and CDR2 is FQGNSA in the germline V gene. The CDR3 loop is CASSLESRIYGYTF. In nucleotides, the CDR3 is TGTGCCAGCAGCTTAGAGTCCAGAATCTATGGCTACACCTTC.

The chain employs TRBV2 and TRBJ1-3; perhaps TRBD1 as D (5 bases). This CDR3 contains 16 residues. Trimming took off 2 bases at V and 0 bases at J, with 11 bases between the two ends. Germline loops: CDR1 SNHLY, CDR2 FYNNEI. CDR3 residues: CASSELEGTSGNTIYF. CDR3 DNA sequence: TGTGCCAGCAGTGAATTAGAGGGGACCTCTGGAAACACCATATATTTT.

The chain links TRBV4-1 to TRBJ2-3; D remains unclear. This CDR3 is built from 18 residues. V was trimmed by 2 bases and J by 1 base, leaving 19 bases between them. From germline, CDR1 is MGHRA and CDR2 YSYEKL. CDR3 DNA: TGCGCCAGCAGCCAAATCCCCCCAACGAGCTTACGCACAGATACGCAGTATTTT. It specifies CASSQIPPTSLRTDTQYF.

This chain links TRBV10-3 with TRBJ1-2; D is perhaps TRBD1 (6 bases). The CDR3 runs to 14 residues. The germline V and J ends were trimmed by 6 bases and 4 bases, with 15 bases remaining between them. Germline lookup yields CDR1 ENHRY and CDR2 SYGVKD. The CDR3 bases are TGTGCCATCAGCGCCCAGGGGTTTAGCTATGGCTACACCTTC. This gives the protein CAISAQGFSYGYTF.

V usage is TRBV5-1 and J usage is TRBJ1-5; 10 bases are a match to TRBD1. V gave up 3 bases and J gave up 1 base; unmatched junction bases: 4. This CDR3 contains 16 residues. Per the germline V gene, CDR1 is SGHRS and CDR2 is YFSETQ. CDR3 loop: CASSSGQGGSNQPQHF. The DNA for the CDR3 is TGCGCCAGCAGCTCAGGACAGGGGGGCAGCAATCAGCCCCAGCATTTT.

The chain has TRBV2 and TRBJ1-2; D gene unclear. Trimming shortened V by 11 bases and J by 3 bases, and 13 bases separated the two germline ends. The CDR3 is 12 amino acids. Germline V CDR1 and CDR2: SNHLY, FYNNEI. The CDR3 protein is CARELTYYGYTF. The CDR3 nucleotides are TGTGCCCGAGAATTGACCTACTATGGCTACACCTTC.

CDR3 protein: CASSSIRYRAKRDTEAFF. The CDR3 nucleotides read TGTGCCAGCAGCTCTATCAGATACCGGGCCAAGAGGGACACTGAAGCTTTCTTT. The chain is built from TRBV7-9 and TRBJ1-1; D uncertain. CDR3 length equals 18 residues. Germline V gives CDR1 SEHNR, CDR2 FQNEAQ (reference sequence). V was pared by 4 bases and J by 3 bases, with 24 bases between.

This chain's CDR3 is CASSLRARGKETQYF. CDR3 bases: TGTGCCAGCAGCCTTAGGGCTAGGGGAAAAGAGACCCAGTACTTC. This chain connects TRBV7-6 to TRBJ2-5, with a possible D match to TRBD1 (5 bases). The V and J ends lost 5 bases and 3 bases respectively, with 16 bases between them. There are 15 residues in the CDR3. Per germline, CDR1 SGHVS and CDR2 FNYEAQ.

J is TRBJ2-7 and V is TRBV6-5; TRBD2 matches 11 bases. CDR1 MNHEY and CDR2 SVGAGI come from the germline V gene. V gave up 6 bases and J gave up 5 bases; unmatched junction bases: 6. The CDR3 covers 14 residues. This CDR3 reads CASRIAGGRNEQYF. In DNA form, the CDR3 reads TGTGCCAGCAGAATAGCGGGAGGGAGGAACGAGCAGTACTTC.

This chain uses TRBV29-1 with TRBJ2-2; 7 bases align to TRBD2. Germline loops: CDR1 SQVTM, CDR2 ANQGSEA. The CDR3 has 12 residues. The ends lost 6 bases at V and 4 bases at J; junction bases unmatched: 2. CDR3 in amino acids: CSVGGSTGELFF. The CDR3 nucleotides read TGCAGCGTGGGAGGGAGCACCGGGGAGCTGTTTTTT.

J is TRBJ2-3 and V is TRBV7-8; no firm D call. The length of the CDR3 is 12 residues. From germline, CDR1 is SGHVS and CDR2 FQNEAQ. V was trimmed by 3 bases and J by 0 bases, leaving 1 base between them. DNA for the CDR3: TGTGCCAGCAGCTTCAGCACAGATACGCAGTATTTT. As protein: CASSFSTDTQYF.